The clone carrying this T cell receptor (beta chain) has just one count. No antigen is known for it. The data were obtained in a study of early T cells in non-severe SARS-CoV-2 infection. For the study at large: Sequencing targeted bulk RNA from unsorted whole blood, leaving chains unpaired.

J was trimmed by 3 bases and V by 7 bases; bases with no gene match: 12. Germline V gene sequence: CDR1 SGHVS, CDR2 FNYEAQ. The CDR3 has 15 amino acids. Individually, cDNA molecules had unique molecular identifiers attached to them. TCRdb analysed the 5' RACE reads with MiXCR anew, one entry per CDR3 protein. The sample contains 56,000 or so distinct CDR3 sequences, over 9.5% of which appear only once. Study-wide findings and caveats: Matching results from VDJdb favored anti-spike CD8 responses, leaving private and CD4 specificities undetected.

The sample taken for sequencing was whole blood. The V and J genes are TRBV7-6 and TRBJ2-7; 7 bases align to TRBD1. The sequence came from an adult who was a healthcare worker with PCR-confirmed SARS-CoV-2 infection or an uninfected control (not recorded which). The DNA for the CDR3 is TGTGCCAGCACCACCCAGGGACAGAGATGCTACGAGCAGTACTTC. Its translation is CASTTQGQRCYEQYF.